The present T cell receptor (beta chain) was sequenced within a study of CD4 T cells in relation to SARS-CoV-2 and coronaviruses. Looking at the study overall: Negative control cultures got HIV-1 Nef peptides or no peptide.

General study findings and limits: Crossreactivity was assessed only for spike protein, not other viral proteins. Samples before the pandemic and after infection were not matched within any donor.

V gave up 4 bases and J gave up 8 bases, with 15 bases separating them. Germline V gene sequence: CDR1 MNHEY, CDR2 SVGAGI. The CDR3 has 14 amino acids. A remark on this clone: Its target is unknown.

The data were produced by immunoSEQ multiplex PCR, yet TCRdb's version contains in-frame clones alone and is incomplete. There are about 29,000 clones in the sample; roughly four fifths occur only once, and approximately 20% lies in the top ten. Before the COVID-19 pandemic, during about 2010-2018, CD4+ T cells were taken from unexposed donors. After about 10 days of culture, CD4+ T cells were isolated. Cells permitting, SARS-CoV-2 S/N and four cold-coronavirus spikes were tested on unexposed-donor CD4+ T cells. This TCR was recovered from a human donor in good health. The V and J genes are TRBV6-5 and TRBJ2-1; D is possibly TRBD1 or TRBD2 (7 bases each). Specimen: CD4+ T cells from PBMCs, cultured in vitro. The CDR3 bases are TGTGCCAGCAGTTTGCAGGGGGGGGATTATGAGCAGTTCTTC. Translating gives CASSLQGGDYEQFF.